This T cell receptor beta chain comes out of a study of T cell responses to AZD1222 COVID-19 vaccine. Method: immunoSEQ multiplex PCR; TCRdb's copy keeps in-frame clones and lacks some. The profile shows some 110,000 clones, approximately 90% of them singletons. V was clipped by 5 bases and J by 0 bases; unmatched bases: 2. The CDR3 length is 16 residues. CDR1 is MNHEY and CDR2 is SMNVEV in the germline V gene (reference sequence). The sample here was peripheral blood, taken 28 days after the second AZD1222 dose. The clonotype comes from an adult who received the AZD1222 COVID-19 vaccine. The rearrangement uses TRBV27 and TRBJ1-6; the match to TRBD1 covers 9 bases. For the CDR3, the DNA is TGTGCCAGCAGTCGGACAGGGGTCTCCTATAATTCACCCCTCCACTTT. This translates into CASSRTGVSYNSPLHF.